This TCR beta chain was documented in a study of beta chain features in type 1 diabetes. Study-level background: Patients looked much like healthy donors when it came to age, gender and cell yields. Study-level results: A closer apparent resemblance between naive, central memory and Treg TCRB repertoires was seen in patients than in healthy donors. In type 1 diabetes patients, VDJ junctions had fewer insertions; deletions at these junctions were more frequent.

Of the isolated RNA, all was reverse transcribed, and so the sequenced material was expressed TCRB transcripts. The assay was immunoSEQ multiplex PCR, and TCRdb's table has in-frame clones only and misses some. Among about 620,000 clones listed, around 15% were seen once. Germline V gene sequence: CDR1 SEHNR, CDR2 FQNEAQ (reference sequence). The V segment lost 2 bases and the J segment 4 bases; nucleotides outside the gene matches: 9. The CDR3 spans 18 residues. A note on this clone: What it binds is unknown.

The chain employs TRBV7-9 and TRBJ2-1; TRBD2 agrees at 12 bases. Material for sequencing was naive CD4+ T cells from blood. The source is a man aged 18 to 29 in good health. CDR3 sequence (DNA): TGTGCCAGCAGCTTAATCATGAGCCTAGCGGGAGGGTACAATGAGCAGTTCTTC. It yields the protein CASSLIMSLAGGYNEQFF.